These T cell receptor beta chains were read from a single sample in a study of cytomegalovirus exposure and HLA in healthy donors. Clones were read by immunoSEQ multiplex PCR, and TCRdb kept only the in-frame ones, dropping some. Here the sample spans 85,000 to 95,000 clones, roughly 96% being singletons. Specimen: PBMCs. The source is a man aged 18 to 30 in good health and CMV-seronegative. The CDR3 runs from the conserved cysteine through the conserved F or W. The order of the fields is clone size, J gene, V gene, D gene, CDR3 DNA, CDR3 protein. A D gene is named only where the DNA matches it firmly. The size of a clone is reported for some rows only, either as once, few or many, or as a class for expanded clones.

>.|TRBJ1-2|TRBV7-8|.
TGTGCCAGCAGCTCGGGAGTGACTAACTATGGCTACACCTTC
CASSSGVTNYGYTF
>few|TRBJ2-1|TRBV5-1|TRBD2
TGCGCCAGCACTTCGACTAGCGGGAGGGGCCCCTCCTACAATGAGCAGTTCTTC
CASTSTSGRGPSYNEQFF
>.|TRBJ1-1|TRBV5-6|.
TGTGCCAGCAGCTTTAGCCAGAACACTGAAGCTTTCTTT
CASSFSQNTEAFF
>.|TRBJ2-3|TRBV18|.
TGTGCCAGCTCTACCACGTTTATGCGGCCCACAGATACGCAGTATTTT
CASSTTFMRPTDTQYF
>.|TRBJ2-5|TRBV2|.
TGTGCCAGCAGCTGGAGGGATTTACAAGAGACCCAGTACTTC
CASSWRDLQETQYF
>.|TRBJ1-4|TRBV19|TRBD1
TGTGCCAGTAGGTACAGGGGGCCGGGAAAACTGTTTTTT
CASRYRGPGKLFF
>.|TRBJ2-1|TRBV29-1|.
TGCAGCGTTGAAGATCGAGGCAGCTACAATGAGCAGTTCTTC
CSVEDRGSYNEQFF
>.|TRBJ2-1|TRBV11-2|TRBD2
TGTGCCAGCAGCTTAGAACTAGCGGGAGGGAGCTCCTACAATGAGCAGTTCTTC
CASSLELAGGSSYNEQFF
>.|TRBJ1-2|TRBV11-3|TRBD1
TGTGCCAGCAGCTCACGCCCGGGACAGTCTAACTATGGCTACACCTTC
CASSSRPGQSNYGYTF
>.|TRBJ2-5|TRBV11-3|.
TGTGCCAGCAGCTTAGTTAGTGAGACCCAGTACTTC
CASSLVSETQYF
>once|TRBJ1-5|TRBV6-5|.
TGTGCCAGCAGTTACGGGGGGTATAGCAATCAGCCCCAGCATTTT
CASSYGGYSNQPQHF
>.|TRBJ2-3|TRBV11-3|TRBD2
TGTGCCAGCAGCCCACTGGCGGGAGCGGTGACAGATACGCAGTATTTT
CASSPLAGAVTDTQYF
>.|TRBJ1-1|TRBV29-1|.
TGCAGCGTTGGGAGTGGGGGGGGCACTGAAGCTTTCTTT
CSVGSGGGTEAFF
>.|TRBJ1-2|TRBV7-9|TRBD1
TGTGCCAGCAGCTTAGTCGTTAAACAGGGGATCGTCTATGGCTACACCTTC
CASSLVVKQGIVYGYTF
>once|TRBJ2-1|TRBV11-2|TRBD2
TGTGCCAGCAGCTTAGGTTTACTAGCGGGAGGGCCATTTGGAAATGAGCAGTTCTTC
CASSLGLLAGGPFGNEQFF
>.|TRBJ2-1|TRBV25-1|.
TGTGCCAGCAGTGGGACGAGGGGGTGGGACAATGAGCAGTTCTTC
CASSGTRGWDNEQFF